Given below is one T cell receptor beta chain in context. V gave up 3 bases and J gave up 3 bases, with 12 bases separating them. Germline V gene sequence: CDR1 LNHDA, CDR2 SQIVND (reference sequence). This CDR3 spans 14 amino acids. The sample belongs to a study of cytomegalovirus exposure and HLA in healthy donors. 13 Jbeta primers and 60 Vbeta primers were used for the PCR. Produced via immunoSEQ multiplex PCR; TCRdb's table is partial and in-frame only. The table shows 250,000 to 350,000 clones, with about nine tenths occurring only once. Sequencing was carried out using PBMCs. The genes are TRBV19 and TRBJ2-7; TRBD1 might be the D (6 bases). This sequence originates from a man aged 40-49 years in good health and CMV-seropositive. The CDR3 is CASSIRDKVYEQYF. CDR3 DNA sequence: TGTGCCAGTAGTATTCGGGACAAGGTCTACGAGCAGTACTTC.